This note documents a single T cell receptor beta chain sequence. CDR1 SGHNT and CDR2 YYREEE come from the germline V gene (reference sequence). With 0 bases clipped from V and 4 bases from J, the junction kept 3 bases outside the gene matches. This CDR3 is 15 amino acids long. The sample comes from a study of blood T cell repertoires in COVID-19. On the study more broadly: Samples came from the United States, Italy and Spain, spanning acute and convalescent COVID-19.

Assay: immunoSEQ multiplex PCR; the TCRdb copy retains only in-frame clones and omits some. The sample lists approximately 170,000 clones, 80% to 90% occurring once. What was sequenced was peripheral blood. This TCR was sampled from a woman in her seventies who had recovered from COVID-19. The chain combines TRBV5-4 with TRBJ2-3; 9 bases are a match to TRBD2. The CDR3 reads CASSLGLAGPDTQYF. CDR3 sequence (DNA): TGTGCCAGCAGCTTGGGGCTAGCGGGACCAGATACGCAGTATTTT.